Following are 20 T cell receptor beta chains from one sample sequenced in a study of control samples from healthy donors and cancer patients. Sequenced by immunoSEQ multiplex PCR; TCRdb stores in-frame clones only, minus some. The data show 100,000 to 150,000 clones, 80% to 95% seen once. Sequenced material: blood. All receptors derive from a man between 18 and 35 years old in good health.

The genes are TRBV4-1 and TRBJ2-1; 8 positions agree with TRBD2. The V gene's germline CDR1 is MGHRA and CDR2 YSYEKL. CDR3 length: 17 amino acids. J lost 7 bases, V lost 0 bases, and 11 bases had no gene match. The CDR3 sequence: CASSQDLGSGGFNEQFF. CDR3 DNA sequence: TGCGCCAGCAGCCAAGATCTAGGCAGCGGGGGCTTTAATGAGCAGTTCTTC.

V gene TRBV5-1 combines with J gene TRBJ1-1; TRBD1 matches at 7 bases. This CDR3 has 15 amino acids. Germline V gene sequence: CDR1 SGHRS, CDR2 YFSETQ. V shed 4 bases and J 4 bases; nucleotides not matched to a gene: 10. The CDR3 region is CASSPSTGVVTEAFF. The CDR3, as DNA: TGCGCCAGCAGCCCCTCAACAGGGGTGGTCACTGAAGCTTTCTTT.

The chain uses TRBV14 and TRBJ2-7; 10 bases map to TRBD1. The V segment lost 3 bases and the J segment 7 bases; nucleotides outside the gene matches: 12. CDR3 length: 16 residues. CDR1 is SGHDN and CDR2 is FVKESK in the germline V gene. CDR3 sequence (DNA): TGTGCCAGCAGCCAGGGGACAGGGGTTTATTCGTTTGAGCAGTACTTC. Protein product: CASSQGTGVYSFEQYF.

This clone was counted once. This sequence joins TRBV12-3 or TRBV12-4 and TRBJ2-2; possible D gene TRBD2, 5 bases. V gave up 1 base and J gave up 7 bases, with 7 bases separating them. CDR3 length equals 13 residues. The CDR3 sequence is CASSLGGHGELFF. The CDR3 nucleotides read TGTGCCAGCAGTTTAGGCGGGCACGGGGAGCTGTTTTTT.

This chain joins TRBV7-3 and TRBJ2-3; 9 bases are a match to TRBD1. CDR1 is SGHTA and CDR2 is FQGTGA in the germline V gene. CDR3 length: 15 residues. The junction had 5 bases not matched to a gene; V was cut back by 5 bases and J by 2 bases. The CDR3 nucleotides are TGTGCCAGCAGCCCGGACAGGGGTTACACAGATACGCAGTATTTT. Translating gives CASSPDRGYTDTQYF.

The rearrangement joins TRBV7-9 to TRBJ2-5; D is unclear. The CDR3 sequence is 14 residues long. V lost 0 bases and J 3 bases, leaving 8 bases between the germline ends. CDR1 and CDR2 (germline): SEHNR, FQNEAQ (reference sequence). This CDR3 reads CASSLAPVKETQYF. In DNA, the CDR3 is TGTGCCAGCAGCTTAGCACCAGTCAAAGAGACCCAGTACTTC.

The CDR3 loop is CASSYTQSINYGYTF. CDR3 sequence (DNA): TGTGCCAGCAGCTACACGCAGTCAATTAACTATGGCTACACCTTC. The chain couples TRBV28 to TRBJ1-2; D unresolved. The CDR3 is 15 amino acids. V was clipped by 6 bases and J by 1 base, with 15 bases between them. Germline V CDR1 and CDR2: MDHEN, SYDVKM.

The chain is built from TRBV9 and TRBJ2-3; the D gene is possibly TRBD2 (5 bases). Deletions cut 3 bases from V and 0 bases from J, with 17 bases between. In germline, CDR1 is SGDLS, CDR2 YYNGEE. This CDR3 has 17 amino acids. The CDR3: CASSEPGGFSSTDTQYF. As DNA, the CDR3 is TGTGCCAGCAGCGAGCCGGGCGGGTTTAGCAGCACAGATACGCAGTATTTT.

The CDR3: CATSDLSTSTGELFF. The CDR3, as DNA: TGTGCCACCAGTGATTTGAGTACGTCCACCGGGGAGCTGTTTTTT. V is TRBV24-1 and J is TRBJ2-2; D is undetermined. The V end lost 0 bases, the J end lost 4 bases, and 8 bases lay between the germline ends. The length of the CDR3 is 15 residues. The germline CDR1 and CDR2 sequences are KGHDR and SFDVKD.

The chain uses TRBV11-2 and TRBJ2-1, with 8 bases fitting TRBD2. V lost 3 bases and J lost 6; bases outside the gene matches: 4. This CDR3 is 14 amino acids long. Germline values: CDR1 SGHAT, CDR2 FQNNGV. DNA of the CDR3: TGTGCCAGCAGCTTCTTTGGGACTAGCAATGAGCAGTTCTTC. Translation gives CASSFFGTSNEQFF.

Written as DNA, the CDR3 is TGCAGCGCCGTAATTCGGAATGAAAAACTGTTTTTT. It codes for CSAVIRNEKLFF. The chain links TRBV29-1 to TRBJ1-4, with unresolved D. Germline loops: CDR1 SQVTM, CDR2 ANQGSEA. Trimming pared 7 bases from V and 5 bases from J, leaving 11 bases between. The CDR3 loop spans 12 amino acids.

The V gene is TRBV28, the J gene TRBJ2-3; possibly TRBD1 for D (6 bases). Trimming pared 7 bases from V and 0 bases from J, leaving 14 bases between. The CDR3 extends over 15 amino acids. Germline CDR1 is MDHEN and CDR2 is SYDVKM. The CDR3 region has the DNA TGTGCCAGCACTTGGGGGCAGGTGAGCACAGATACGCAGTATTTT. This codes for CASTWGQVSTDTQYF.

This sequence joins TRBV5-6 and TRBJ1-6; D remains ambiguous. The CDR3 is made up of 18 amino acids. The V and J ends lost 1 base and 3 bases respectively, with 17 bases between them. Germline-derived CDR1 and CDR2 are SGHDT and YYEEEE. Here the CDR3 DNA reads TGTGCCAGCAGCTTGTCTAGGGCCAAGAATCACTATAATTCACCCCTCCACTTT. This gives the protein CASSLSRAKNHYNSPLHF.

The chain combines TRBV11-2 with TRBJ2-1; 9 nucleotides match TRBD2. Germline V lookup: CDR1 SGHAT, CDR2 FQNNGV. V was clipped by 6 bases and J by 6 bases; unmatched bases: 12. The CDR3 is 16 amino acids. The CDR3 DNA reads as TGTGCCAGCAGAGACGTTCCGGGACTAGCTGCCAATGAGCAGTTCTTC. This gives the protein CASRDVPGLAANEQFF.

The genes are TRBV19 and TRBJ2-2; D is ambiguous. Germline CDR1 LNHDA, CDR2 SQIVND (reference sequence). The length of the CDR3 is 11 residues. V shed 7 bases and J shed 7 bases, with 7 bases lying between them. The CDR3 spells CASTRVGELFF. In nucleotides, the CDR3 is TGTGCCAGTACTAGGGTCGGGGAGCTGTTTTTT.

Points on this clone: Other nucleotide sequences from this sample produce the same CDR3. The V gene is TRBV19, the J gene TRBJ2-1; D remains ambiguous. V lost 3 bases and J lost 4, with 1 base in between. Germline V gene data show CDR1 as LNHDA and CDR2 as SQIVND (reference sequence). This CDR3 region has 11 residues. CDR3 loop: CASSIYNEQFF. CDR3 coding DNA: TGTGCCAGTAGTATTTACAATGAGCAGTTCTTC. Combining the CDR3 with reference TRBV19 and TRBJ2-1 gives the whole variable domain DGGITQSPKYLFRKEGQNVTLSCEQNLNHDAMYWYRQDPGQGLRLIYYSQIVNDFQKGDIAEGYSVSREKKESFPLTVTSAQKNPTAFYLCASSIYNEQFFGPGTRLTVL.

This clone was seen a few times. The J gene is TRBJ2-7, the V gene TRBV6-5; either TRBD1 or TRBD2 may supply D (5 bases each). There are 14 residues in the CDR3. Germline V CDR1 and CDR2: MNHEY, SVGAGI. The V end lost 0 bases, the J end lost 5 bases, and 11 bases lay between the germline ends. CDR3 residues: CASSYSAGTDEQYF. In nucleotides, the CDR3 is TGTGCCAGCAGTTACTCCGCAGGGACCGACGAGCAGTACTTC.

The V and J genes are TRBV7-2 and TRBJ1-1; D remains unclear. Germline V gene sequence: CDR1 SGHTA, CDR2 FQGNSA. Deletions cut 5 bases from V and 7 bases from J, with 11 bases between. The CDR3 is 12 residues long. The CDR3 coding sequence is TGTGCCAGCAGCCCCGGACTAGGTGAAGCTTTCTTT. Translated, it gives CASSPGLGEAFF.

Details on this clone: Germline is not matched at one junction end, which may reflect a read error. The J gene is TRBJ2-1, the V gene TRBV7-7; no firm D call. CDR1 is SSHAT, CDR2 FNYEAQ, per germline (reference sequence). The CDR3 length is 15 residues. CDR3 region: CASSLGHGPSNEQFF. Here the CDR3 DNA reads TGTGCTAGCAGCTTAGGGCACGGGCCGTCTAATGAGCAGTTCTTC.

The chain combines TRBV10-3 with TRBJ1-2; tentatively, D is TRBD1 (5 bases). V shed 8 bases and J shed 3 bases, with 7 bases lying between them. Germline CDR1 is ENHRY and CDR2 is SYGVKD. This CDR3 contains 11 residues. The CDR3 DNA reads TGTGCCATCCGGGGCGACTATGGCTACACCTTC. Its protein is CAIRGDYGYTF.